The 25 T cell receptor beta chains given below trace back to one sample, sequenced in a study of blood T cell repertoires in COVID-19. Clones were sequenced by immunoSEQ multiplex PCR, and TCRdb holds only the in-frame ones, with some missing. The sample shows roughly 48,000 clones, about three quarters of them seen only once. The sample taken for sequencing was peripheral blood. The receptors here all came from a human donor with active or convalescent COVID-19. The donor label of this sample is uncertain.

The chain uses TRBV10-2 and TRBJ1-1; 8 bases match TRBD1. The germline V gene has CDR1 WSHSY and CDR2 SAAADI. V was clipped by 5 bases and J by 4 bases; unmatched bases: 9. This CDR3 is 15 amino acids long. CDR3 loop: CASSLSGTGGTEAFF. Written as DNA, the CDR3 is TGCGCCAGCAGTCTTTCTGGGACAGGTGGCACTGAAGCTTTCTTT.

The rearrangement uses TRBV29-1 and TRBJ1-1; D is undetermined. The CDR3 consists of 12 residues. Looked up from germline, CDR1 is SQVTM and CDR2 is ANQGSEA. The germline V and J ends were trimmed by 3 bases and 2 bases, with 7 bases remaining between them. The CDR3 loop is CSVDRGNTEAFF. The DNA for the CDR3 is TGCAGCGTTGATCGGGGAAACACTGAAGCTTTCTTT. Using reference TRBV29-1 and TRBJ1-1 for the parts outside the CDR3, the full variable domain is SAVISQKPSRDICQRGTSLTIQCQVDSQVTMMFWYRQQPGQSLTLIATANQGSEATYESGFVIDKFPISRPNLTFSTLTVSNMSPEDSSIYLCSVDRGNTEAFFGQGTRLTVV.

This rearrangement joins TRBV6-2 or TRBV6-3 to TRBJ2-5; D uncertain. This CDR3 comprises 13 residues. The germline V and J ends were trimmed by 6 bases and 5 bases, with 13 bases remaining between them. Germline lookup yields CDR1 MNHEY and CDR2 SVGEGT. The CDR3 reads CASSARWWETQYF. CDR3 coding DNA: TGTGCCAGCAGCGCGAGGTGGTGGGAGACCCAGTACTTC.

The chain joins TRBV3-1 (or the pseudogene TRBV3-2) to TRBJ2-7; no clear D gene. The CDR3 runs 12 residues. Per germline, CDR1 LGHDT and CDR2 YNNKEL (reference sequence). The V and J ends lost 1 base and 6 bases respectively, with 7 bases between them. CDR3 protein: CASSQVVREQYF. CDR3 DNA: TGTGCCAGCAGCCAAGTAGTACGCGAGCAGTACTTC.

The chain recombines TRBV5-1 with TRBJ2-1; D gene uncertain. The CDR3 extends over 13 amino acids. The germline V gene encodes CDR1 SGHRS and CDR2 YFSETQ. V was shortened by 3 bases and J by 5 bases, with 9 bases between the two germline ends. The CDR3 sequence: CASSSGGNNEQFF. CDR3 bases: TGCGCCAGCAGCTCCGGCGGCAACAATGAGCAGTTCTTC.

The chain couples TRBV7-2 to TRBJ2-4; D uncertain. The germline gives CDR1 SGHTA, CDR2 FQGNSA. This CDR3 region has 13 residues. With 0 bases removed from V and 6 bases from J, the gap between germline ends came to 6 bases. The CDR3 coding sequence is TGTGCCAGCAGCTTAGCACAGATAAACATTCAGTACTTC. It translates to CASSLAQINIQYF. Full variable domain (outside the CDR3, taken from reference TRBV7-2 and TRBJ2-4): GAGVSQSPSNKVTEKGKDVELRCDPISGHTALYWYRQSLGQGLEFLIYFQGNSAPDKSGLPSDRFSAERTGGSVSTLTIQRTQQEDSAVYLCASSLAQINIQYFGAGTRLSVL.

V and J are TRBV30 and TRBJ1-1; no definite D call. The CDR3 is 16 residues long. The germline V gene encodes CDR1 GTSNPN and CDR2 SVGIG (reference sequence). V was shortened by 0 bases and J by 2 bases, with 16 bases between the two germline ends. The CDR3 DNA reads as TGTGCCTGGAGTGTACCCCGCTCGACACGCAACACTGAAGCTTTCTTT. This sequence encodes CAWSVPRSTRNTEAFF.

In DNA form, the CDR3 reads TGTGCCAGCAGTGACTCACACAGGGGGGGGCTGGCTTTCTTT. Translated: CASSDSHRGGLAFF. The gene calls are TRBV25-1 and TRBJ1-1; 8 bases are a match to TRBD1. The CDR3 is 14 residues long. V lost 3 bases, J lost 11 bases, and 11 bases stayed unmatched. Per germline, CDR1 MGHDK and CDR2 SYGVNS.

The J gene is TRBJ2-2, the V gene TRBV6-6, with 8 bases identical to TRBD1. V lost 5 bases, J lost 5 bases, and 4 bases stayed unmatched. The CDR3 runs to 14 residues. Germline V gives CDR1 MNHNY, CDR2 SVGAGI (reference sequence). CDR3 sequence reads: CASSDRGATGELFF. The CDR3 DNA sequence: TGTGCCAGCAGTGACAGGGGAGCTACCGGGGAGCTGTTTTTT.

The CDR3 sequence: CASSGSMGAALLWETQYF. The DNA of the CDR3 is TGTGCCAGCAGCGGCTCAATGGGGGCAGCGCTCCTGTGGGAGACCCAGTACTTC. The chain carries TRBV9 and TRBJ2-5, with D perhaps matching TRBD1 (6 bases). Germline-derived CDR1 and CDR2 are SGDLS and YYNGEE. Trimming removed 3 bases at V and 5 bases at J, with 26 bases between. The CDR3 sequence is 18 residues long.

V and J are TRBV7-2 and TRBJ1-6; 8 bases match TRBD1. Per the germline V gene, CDR1 is SGHTA and CDR2 is FQGNSA. J gave up 8 bases and V 2 bases, and 5 bases lay outside the gene matches. The CDR3 spans 15 residues. The DNA for the CDR3 is TGTGCCAGCAGCTTACAGGGGGCGGGGGATTCACCCCTCCACTTT. This gives the protein CASSLQGAGDSPLHF.

The chain recombines TRBV10-1 with TRBJ2-3; D is perhaps TRBD1 (5 bases). Trimming took off 6 bases at V and 1 base at J, with 17 bases between the two ends. The CDR3 covers 16 residues. CDR1 and CDR2 from the germline V gene are WNHNN and SYGVQD (reference sequence). CDR3 DNA: TGCGCCAGCAGGCTTCCTAAGGGGCTTCGCACAGATACGCAGTATTTT. It encodes CASRLPKGLRTDTQYF.

V and J are TRBV19 and TRBJ2-1, with 15 bases identical to TRBD2. V shed 0 bases, J shed 13 bases, and the junction held 7 bases outside the gene matches. Germline V gene data show CDR1 as LNHDA and CDR2 as SQIVND (reference sequence). The CDR3 runs 16 residues. CDR3 loop: CASSIDPGLAGGLQFF. CDR3 DNA sequence: TGTGCCAGTAGTATAGATCCCGGACTAGCGGGAGGGCTACAGTTCTTC.

The chain carries TRBV7-2 and TRBJ2-1; 9 nucleotides align to TRBD2. CDR3 length: 17 residues. Per the germline V gene, CDR1 is SGHTA and CDR2 is FQGNSA. V dropped 1 base and J dropped 2; count of bases not matched to a gene: 6. The CDR3 coding sequence is TGTGCCAGCAGCTTAGGAGCTAGCGGGATCCCCTACAATGAGCAGTTCTTC. It codes for CASSLGASGIPYNEQFF.

The rearrangement links TRBV19 to TRBJ2-3, with 7 bases matching TRBD2. This CDR3 contains 11 residues. The V gene end was trimmed by 7 bases and the J gene end by 11 bases; junction bases not matched to a gene: 6. Germline V gene sequence: CDR1 LNHDA, CDR2 SQIVND (reference sequence). CDR3 nucleotide sequence: TGTGCCAGTAAGGGAGGGGCCATGCAGTATTTT. It is translated as CASKGGAMQYF.

The chain uses TRBV5-1 and TRBJ1-2, with 7 bases that match TRBD1. Trimming took 4 bases from V and 1 from J; bases not matched to a gene: 4. Per germline, CDR1 SGHRS and CDR2 YFSETQ. There are 14 residues in the CDR3. The CDR3 DNA is TGCGCCAGCAGCCCCCGGGACAGTAACTATGGCTACACCTTC. As protein: CASSPRDSNYGYTF. Based on the CDR3 plus reference TRBV5-1 and TRBJ1-2, the full variable domain is KAGVTQTPRYLIKTRGQQVTLSCSPISGHRSVSWYQQTPGQGLQFLFEYFSETQRNKGNFPGRFSGRQFSNSRSEMNVSTLELGDSALYLCASSPRDSNYGYTFGSGTRLTVV.

The V and J genes are TRBV18 and TRBJ2-7; 7 nucleotides match TRBD2. Germline-derived CDR1 and CDR2 are KGHSH and LQKENI. The CDR3 is 17 amino acids. V lost 0 bases, J lost 6 bases, and 14 bases stayed unmatched. CDR3 nucleotides: TGTGCCAGCTCACCACCTCAAGGCGGGAGCCCCGGCGGCGAGCAGTACTTC. Protein: CASSPPQGGSPGGEQYF.

The genes are TRBV21-1 and TRBJ1-1; TRBD1, the table's D call, was not compared with the DNA. TRBV21-1 is labeled a pseudogene. The CDR3 length is 15 residues. The CDR3 DNA follows: TGTGCCAGCAGCAATGACCAGGGGTGGAACACTGAAGCTTTCTTT. Its protein product is CASSNDQGWNTEAFF.

The V call is TRBV12-3 or TRBV12-4, the J call TRBJ2-2; no firm D call. V lost 2 bases and J 9 bases, leaving 4 bases between the germline ends. The CDR3 contains 11 residues. The CDR3 DNA is TGTGCCAGCAGTTTAATCAGGGAGCTGTTTTTT. Protein product: CASSLIRELFF.

The chain joins TRBV12-2 to TRBJ1-5; the listed D gene, TRBD1, was not tested against the DNA. TRBV12-2 is recorded as a pseudogene. The CDR3 spans 15 residues. The DNA of the CDR3 is TGTGCAAGTCGCTTAAACACAGGGGGCAATCAGCCCCAGCATTTT. The encoded protein is CASRLNTGGNQPQHF.

This clone has a handful of counts. The V gene is TRBV28, the J gene TRBJ1-6, with 9 bases identical to TRBD1. In germline, CDR1 is MDHEN, CDR2 SYDVKM. V was pared by 5 bases and J by 5 bases, with 4 bases of the junction left unmatched. The CDR3 runs 15 residues. The CDR3 is CASSTGTGNNSPLHF. The CDR3 DNA is TGTGCCAGCAGTACCGGGACAGGGAATAATTCACCCCTCCACTTT.

The chain has TRBV28 and TRBJ1-6, with D possibly being TRBD1 (5 bases). The CDR3 has 16 residues. Trimming removed 5 bases from V and 10 bases from J, with 21 bases in between. Germline CDR1 is MDHEN and CDR2 is SYDVKM. CDR3 loop: CASSLILGTSNSPLHF. The CDR3 DNA reads TGTGCCAGCAGTCTTATTCTTGGGACTTCGAACTCACCCCTCCACTTT. Supplemented by reference TRBV28 and TRBJ1-6, the full variable domain reads DVKVTQSSRYLVKRTGEKVFLECVQDMDHENMFWYRQDPGLGLRLIYFSYDVKMKEKGDIPEGYSVSREKKERFSLILESASTNQTSMYLCASSLILGTSNSPLHFGNGTRLTVT.

This clone was seen just once. The chain couples TRBV28 to TRBJ2-3, with 11 nucleotides matching TRBD2. There are 15 residues in the CDR3. V was clipped by 6 bases and J by 6 bases; unmatched bases: 8. Looked up from germline, CDR1 is MDHEN and CDR2 is SYDVKM. The CDR3 nucleotides read TGTGCCAGCAGCCTTAGCGGGAGGGCCTTGGATACGCAGTATTTT. Amino acids: CASSLSGRALDTQYF.

This chain connects TRBV6-2 or TRBV6-3 to TRBJ2-7; 8 bases are shared with TRBD1. The germline CDR1 and CDR2 sequences are MNHEY and SVGEGT. The CDR3 has 15 residues. Trimming at V came to 6 bases and at J to 6 bases, leaving 13 bases not matched to a gene. CDR3 sequence: CASSRRLTGAIEQYF. The CDR3, as DNA: TGTGCCAGCAGCCGCAGGCTGACAGGGGCCATCGAGCAGTACTTC.

This chain connects TRBV6-6 to TRBJ1-2, with D perhaps TRBD1 (6 bases). The CDR3 consists of 13 residues. V lost 10 bases and J lost 10, with 22 bases in between. Germline assignment: CDR1 MNHNY and CDR2 SVGAGI (reference sequence). CDR3 bases: TGTGCCACCGGGGTAGACAGGTTACTCGACTACACCTTC. Residues: CATGVDRLLDYTF.